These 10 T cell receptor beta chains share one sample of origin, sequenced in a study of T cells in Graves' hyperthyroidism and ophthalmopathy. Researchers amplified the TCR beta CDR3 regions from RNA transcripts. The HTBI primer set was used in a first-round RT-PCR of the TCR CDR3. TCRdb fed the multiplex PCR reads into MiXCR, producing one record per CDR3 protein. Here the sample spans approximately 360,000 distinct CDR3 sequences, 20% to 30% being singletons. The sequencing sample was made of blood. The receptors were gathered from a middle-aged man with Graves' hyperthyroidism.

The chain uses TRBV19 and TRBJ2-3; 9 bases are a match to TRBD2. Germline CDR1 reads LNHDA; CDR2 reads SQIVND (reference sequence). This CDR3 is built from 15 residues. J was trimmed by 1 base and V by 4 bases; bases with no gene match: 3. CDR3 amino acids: CASSTWTSGTDTQYF. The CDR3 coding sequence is TGTGCCAGTAGTACTTGGACTAGCGGCACAGATACGCAGTATTTT.

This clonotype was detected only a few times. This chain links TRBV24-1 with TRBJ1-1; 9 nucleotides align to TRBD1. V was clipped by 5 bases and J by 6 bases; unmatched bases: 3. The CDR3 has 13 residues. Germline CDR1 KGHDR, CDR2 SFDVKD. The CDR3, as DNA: TGTGCCACCAGTGCACAGGGGGCCGCTGAAGCTTTCTTT. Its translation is CATSAQGAAEAFF.

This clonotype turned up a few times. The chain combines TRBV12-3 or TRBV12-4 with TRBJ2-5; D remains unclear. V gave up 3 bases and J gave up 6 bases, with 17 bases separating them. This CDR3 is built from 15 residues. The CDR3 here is CASSFLDTNIKTQYF. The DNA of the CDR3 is TGTGCCAGCAGTTTTCTCGACACCAACATAAAGACCCAGTACTTC.

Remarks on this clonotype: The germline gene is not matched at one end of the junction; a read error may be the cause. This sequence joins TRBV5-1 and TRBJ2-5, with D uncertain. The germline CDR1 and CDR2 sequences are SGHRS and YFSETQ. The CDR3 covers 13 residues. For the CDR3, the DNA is TGCGCCAGCAGCTTGGAGCAGGCAGGCGCGACCAACTTC. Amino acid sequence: CASSLEQAGATNF.

CDR3 amino acids: CSVEELAGRFNEQYF. The CDR3 nucleotides read TGCAGCGTTGAAGAACTAGCGGGGAGGTTCAACGAGCAGTACTTC. The J gene is TRBJ2-7, the V gene TRBV29-1; 10 bases line up with TRBD2. Germline CDR1 is SQVTM and CDR2 is ANQGSEA. The CDR3 is 15 amino acids. The V and J ends lost 0 bases and 5 bases, in that order; junction bases with no gene match: 7.

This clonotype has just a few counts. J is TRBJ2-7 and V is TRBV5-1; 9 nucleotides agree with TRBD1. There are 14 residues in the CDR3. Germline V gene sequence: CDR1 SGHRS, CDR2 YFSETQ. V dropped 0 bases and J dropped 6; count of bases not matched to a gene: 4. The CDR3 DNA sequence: TGCGCCAGCAGCTTGGTTGCGGGACAGGGCGAGCAGTACTTC. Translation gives CASSLVAGQGEQYF.

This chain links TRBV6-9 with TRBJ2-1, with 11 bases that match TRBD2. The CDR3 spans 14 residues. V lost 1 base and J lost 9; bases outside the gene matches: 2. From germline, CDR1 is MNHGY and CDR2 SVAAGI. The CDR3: CASSYLAGGVEQFF. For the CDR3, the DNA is TGTGCCAGCAGTTATTTAGCGGGAGGGGTTGAGCAGTTCTTC.

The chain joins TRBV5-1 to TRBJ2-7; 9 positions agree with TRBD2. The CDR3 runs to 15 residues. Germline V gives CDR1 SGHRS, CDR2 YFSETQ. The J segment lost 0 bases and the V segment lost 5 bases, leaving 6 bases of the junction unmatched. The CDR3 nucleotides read TGCGCCAGCAGTGATCTAGCGGGGAGCTCCTACGAGCAGTACTTC. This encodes CASSDLAGSSYEQYF.

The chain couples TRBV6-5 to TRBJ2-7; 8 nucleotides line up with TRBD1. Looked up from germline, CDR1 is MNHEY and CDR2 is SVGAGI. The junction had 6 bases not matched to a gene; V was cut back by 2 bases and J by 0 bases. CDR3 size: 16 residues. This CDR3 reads CASSYPGTGSSYEQYF. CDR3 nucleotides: TGTGCCAGCAGTTACCCAGGGACAGGAAGCTCCTACGAGCAGTACTTC.

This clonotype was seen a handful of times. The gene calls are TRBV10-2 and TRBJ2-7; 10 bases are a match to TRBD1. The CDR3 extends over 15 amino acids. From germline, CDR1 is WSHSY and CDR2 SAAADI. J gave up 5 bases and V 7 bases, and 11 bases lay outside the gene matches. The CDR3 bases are TGCGCCAGCAAACTCCGGGACAGGGGTTTCCACGAGCAGTACTTC. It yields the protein CASKLRDRGFHEQYF.